A single T cell receptor beta chain is shown here with its context. Random hexamers were used to reverse transcribe an amount of about 0.45 to 1 ug RNA. One entry per CDR3 protein, called by TCRdb with MiXCR from the immunoSEQ multiplex PCR reads. The sample consists of some 100,000 distinct CDR3 sequences, about 92% of them appearing once. The record originates from a study of CD8 T cells in Susac syndrome. Both CD4+ and CD8+ T cells were negatively isolated, and TEMRA cells underwent FACS enrichment. Per germline, CDR1 DFQATT and CDR2 SNEGSKA (reference sequence). V was cut by 0 bases and J by 8 bases, with 11 bases left in between. CDR3 length: 14 residues.

The sequence was obtained from a human donor with multiple sclerosis. Sequences were obtained from CD4+ T cells from PBMCs. V usage is TRBV20-1 and J usage is TRBJ1-6, with D uncertain. The CDR3 region has the DNA TGCAGTGCTAGAGATCCCGGCACTGATTCACCCCTCCACTTT. Amino acid sequence: CSARDPGTDSPLHF.